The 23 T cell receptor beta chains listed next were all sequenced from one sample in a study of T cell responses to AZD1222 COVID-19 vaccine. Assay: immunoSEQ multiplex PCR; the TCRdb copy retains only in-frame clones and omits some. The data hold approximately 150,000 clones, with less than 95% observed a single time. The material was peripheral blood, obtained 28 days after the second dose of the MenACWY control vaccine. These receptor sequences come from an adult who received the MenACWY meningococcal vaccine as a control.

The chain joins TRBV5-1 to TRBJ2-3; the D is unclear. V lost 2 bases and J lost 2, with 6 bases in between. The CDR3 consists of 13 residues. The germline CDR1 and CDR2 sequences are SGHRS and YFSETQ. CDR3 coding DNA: TGCGCCAGCAGCTTTACCTACACAGATACGCAGTATTTT. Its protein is CASSFTYTDTQYF.

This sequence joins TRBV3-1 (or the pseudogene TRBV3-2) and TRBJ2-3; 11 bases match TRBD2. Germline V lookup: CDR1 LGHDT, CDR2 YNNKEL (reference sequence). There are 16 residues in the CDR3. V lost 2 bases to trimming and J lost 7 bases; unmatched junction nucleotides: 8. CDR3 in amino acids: CASSQLLAGGANTQYF. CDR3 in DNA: TGTGCCAGCAGCCAACTCCTAGCGGGGGGTGCGAATACGCAGTATTTT.

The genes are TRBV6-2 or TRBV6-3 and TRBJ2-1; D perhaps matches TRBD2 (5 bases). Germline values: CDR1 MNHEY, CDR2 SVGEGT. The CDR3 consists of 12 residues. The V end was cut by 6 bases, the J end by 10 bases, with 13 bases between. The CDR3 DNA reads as TGTGCCAGCAGCCGGAGCGGTGGGGAGCAGTTCTTC. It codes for CASSRSGGEQFF.

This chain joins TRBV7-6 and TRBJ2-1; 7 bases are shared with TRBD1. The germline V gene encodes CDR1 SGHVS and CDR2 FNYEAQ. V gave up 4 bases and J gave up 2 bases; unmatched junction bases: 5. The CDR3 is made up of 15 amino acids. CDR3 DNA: TGTGCCAGCAGCTCCAGACAGGGTCCCTACAATGAGCAGTTCTTC. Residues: CASSSRQGPYNEQFF.

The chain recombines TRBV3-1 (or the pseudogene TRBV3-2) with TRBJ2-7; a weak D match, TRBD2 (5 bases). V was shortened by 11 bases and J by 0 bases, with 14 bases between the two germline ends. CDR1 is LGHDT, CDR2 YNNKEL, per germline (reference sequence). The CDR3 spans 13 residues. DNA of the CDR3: TGTGCCCGTGGACTCATGAGCTCCTACGAGCAGTACTTC. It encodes CARGLMSSYEQYF.

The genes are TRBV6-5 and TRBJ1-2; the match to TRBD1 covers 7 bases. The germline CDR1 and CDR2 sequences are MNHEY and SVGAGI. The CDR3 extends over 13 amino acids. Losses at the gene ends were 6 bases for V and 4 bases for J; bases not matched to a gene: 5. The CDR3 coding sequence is TGTGCCAGCAGGGGAAGGGACAGCTATGGCTACACCTTC. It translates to CASRGRDSYGYTF.

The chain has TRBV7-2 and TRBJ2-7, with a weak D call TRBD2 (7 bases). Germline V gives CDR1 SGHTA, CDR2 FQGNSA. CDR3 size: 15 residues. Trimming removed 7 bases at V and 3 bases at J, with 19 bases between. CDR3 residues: CASTLGGTTNYEQYF. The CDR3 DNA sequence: TGTGCCAGCACCCTAGGGGGGACTACAAACTACGAGCAGTACTTC. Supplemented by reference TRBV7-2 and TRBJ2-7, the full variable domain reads GAGVSQSPSNKVTEKGKDVELRCDPISGHTALYWYRQSLGQGLEFLIYFQGNSAPDKSGLPSDRFSAERTGGSVSTLTIQRTQQEDSAVYLCASTLGGTTNYEQYFGPGTRLTVT.

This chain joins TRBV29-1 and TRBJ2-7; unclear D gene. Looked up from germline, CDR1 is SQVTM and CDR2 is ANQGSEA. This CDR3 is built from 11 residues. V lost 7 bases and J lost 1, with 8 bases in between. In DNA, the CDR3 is TGCAGCGCTTCCAGGTCCTACGAGCAGTACTTC. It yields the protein CSASRSYEQYF.

The CDR3 protein is CASKPGQGAQPQHF. The CDR3 DNA is TGTGCCAGCAAGCCGGGACAGGGGGCTCAGCCCCAGCATTTT. The gene calls are TRBV28 and TRBJ1-5, with TRBD1 identical over 12 bases. Germline lookup yields CDR1 MDHEN and CDR2 SYDVKM. V gave up 7 bases and J gave up 6 bases; unmatched junction bases: 4. The CDR3 is made up of 14 amino acids.

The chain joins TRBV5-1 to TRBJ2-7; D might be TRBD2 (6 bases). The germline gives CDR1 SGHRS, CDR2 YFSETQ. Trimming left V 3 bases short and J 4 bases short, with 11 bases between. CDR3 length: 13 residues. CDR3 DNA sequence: TGCGCCAGCAGCTGGGCGGCGGGATACGAGCAGTACTTC. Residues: CASSWAAGYEQYF.

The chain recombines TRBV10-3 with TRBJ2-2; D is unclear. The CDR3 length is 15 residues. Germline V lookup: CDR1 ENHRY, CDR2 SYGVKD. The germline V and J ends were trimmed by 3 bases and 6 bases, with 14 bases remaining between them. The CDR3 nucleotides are TGTGCCATCAGTGATTCCCCCGATGGGGCCGGGGAGCTGTTTTTT. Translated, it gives CAISDSPDGAGELFF.

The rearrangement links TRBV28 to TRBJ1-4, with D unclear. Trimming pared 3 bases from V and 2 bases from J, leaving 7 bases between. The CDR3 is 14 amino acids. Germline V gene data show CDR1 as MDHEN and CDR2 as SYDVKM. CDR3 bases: TGTGCCAGCAGTTTTAAGCGGACTAATGAAAAACTGTTTTTT. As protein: CASSFKRTNEKLFF.

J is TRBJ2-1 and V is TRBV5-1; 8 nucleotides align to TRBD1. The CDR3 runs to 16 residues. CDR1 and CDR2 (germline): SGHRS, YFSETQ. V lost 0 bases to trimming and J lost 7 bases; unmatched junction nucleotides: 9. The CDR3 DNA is TGCGCCAGCAGCTTGGTGCCGGACAGGGCGGGGAATGAGCAGTTCTTC. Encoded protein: CASSLVPDRAGNEQFF.

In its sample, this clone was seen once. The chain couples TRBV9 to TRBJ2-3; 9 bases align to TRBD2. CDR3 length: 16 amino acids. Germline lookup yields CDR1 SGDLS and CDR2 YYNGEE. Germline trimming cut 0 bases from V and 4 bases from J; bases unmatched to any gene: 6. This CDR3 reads CASSVVAGGPADTQYF. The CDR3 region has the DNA TGTGCCAGCAGCGTAGTTGCGGGGGGGCCTGCAGATACGCAGTATTTT.

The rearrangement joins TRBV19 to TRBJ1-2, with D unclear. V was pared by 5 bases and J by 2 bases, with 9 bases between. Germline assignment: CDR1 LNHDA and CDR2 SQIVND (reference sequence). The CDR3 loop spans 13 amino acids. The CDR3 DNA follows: TGTGCCAGTAGTTCGCAGCAAAACTATGGCTACACCTTC. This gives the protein CASSSQQNYGYTF.

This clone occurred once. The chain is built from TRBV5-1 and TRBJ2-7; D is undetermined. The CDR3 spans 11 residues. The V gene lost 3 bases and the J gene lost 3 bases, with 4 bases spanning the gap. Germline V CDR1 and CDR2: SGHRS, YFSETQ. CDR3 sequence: CASSYGYEQYF. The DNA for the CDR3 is TGCGCCAGCAGCTACGGCTACGAGCAGTACTTC.

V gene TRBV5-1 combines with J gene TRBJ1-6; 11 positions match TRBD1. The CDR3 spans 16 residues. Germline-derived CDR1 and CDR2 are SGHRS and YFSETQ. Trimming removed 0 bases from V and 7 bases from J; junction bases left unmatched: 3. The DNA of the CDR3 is TGCGCCAGCAGCTTGGGGACAGGGGGCTCGAATTCACCCCTCCACTTT. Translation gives CASSLGTGGSNSPLHF.

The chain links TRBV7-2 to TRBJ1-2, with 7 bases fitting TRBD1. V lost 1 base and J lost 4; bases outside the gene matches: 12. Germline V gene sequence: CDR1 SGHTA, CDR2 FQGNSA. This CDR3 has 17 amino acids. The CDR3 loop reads CASSLVGGGEGGYGYTF. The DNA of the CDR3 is TGTGCCAGCAGCTTAGTTGGAGGGGGCGAGGGCGGCTATGGCTACACCTTC.

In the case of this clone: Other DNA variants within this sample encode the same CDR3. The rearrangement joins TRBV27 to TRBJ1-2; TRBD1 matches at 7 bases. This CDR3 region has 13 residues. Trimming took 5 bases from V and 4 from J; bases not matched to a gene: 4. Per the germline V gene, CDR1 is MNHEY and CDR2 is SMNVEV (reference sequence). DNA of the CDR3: TGTGCCAGCAGTCCTCAGGGGGTCTATGGCTACACCTTC. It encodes CASSPQGVYGYTF.

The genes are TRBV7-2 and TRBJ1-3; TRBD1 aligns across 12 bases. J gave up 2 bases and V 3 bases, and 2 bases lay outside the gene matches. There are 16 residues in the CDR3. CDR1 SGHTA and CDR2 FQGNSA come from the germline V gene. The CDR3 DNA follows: TGTGCCAGCAGCTTGGGACAGGGGGCGACTGGAAACACCATATATTTT. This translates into CASSLGQGATGNTIYF.

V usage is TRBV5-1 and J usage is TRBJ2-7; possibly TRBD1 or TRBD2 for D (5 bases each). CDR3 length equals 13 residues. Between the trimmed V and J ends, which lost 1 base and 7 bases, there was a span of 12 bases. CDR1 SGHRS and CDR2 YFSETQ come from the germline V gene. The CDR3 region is CASSLSGWGEQYF. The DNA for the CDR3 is TGCGCCAGCAGCTTGTCTGGGTGGGGGGAGCAGTACTTC.

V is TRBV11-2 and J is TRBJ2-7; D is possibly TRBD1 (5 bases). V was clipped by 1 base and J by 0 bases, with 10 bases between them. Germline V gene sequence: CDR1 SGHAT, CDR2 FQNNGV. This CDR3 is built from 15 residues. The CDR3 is CASSLGPDNSYEQYF. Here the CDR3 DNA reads TGTGCCAGCAGCTTAGGTCCGGACAACTCCTACGAGCAGTACTTC.

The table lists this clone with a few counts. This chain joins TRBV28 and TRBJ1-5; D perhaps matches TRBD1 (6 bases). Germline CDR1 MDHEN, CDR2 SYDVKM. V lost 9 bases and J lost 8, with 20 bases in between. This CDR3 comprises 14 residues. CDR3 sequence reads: CASNSGTQGKPQHF. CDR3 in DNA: TGTGCCAGTAACTCCGGGACACAGGGTAAGCCCCAGCATTTT.